This is a list of T cell receptor beta chains from one sample in a study of identical twins. Via MiXCR, TCRdb re-called the 5' RACE reads, giving one row per CDR3 protein. The data hold about 500,000 distinct CDR3 sequences, with 13% to 15% observed a single time. This sample was also put to use in a study of yellow fever vaccine responses in identical twins.

The material sequenced was CD4+ T cells sorted from blood. These receptors were obtained from a woman aged 18-29 years in good health. The CDR3 runs from the conserved cysteine through the conserved F or W. Each record gives: CDR3 length, clone size, D gene, J gene, V gene, CDR3 protein, CDR3 DNA. A D gene is named only where the DNA matches it firmly. Clone size is shown for a subset of rows, as once, few, many or a class of expanded clone.

14	many	TRBD1	TRBJ2-4	TRBV12-3/TRBV12-4	CASSLDRGLDIQYF	TGTGCCAGCAGTTTAGACAGGGGGCTAGACATTCAGTACTTC
12	-	-	TRBJ2-3	TRBV12-3/TRBV12-4	CASSFITDTQYF	TGTGCCAGCAGTTTTATCACGGATACGCAGTATTTT
15	-	-	TRBJ2-3	TRBV6-1	CATTSGRGGTDTQYF	TGTGCCACCACGTCAGGGAGAGGCGGCACAGATACGCAGTATTTT
14	few	TRBD1	TRBJ1-1	TRBV6-1	CASSPGTGLSEAFF	TGTGCCAGCAGCCCCGGGACAGGGCTTTCTGAAGCTTTCTTT
15	many	TRBD1	TRBJ1-1	TRBV12-3/TRBV12-4	CASSLRTGRNTEAFF	TGTGCCAGCAGTTTAAGGACAGGACGGAACACTGAAGCTTTCTTT
16	-	TRBD2	TRBJ2-1	TRBV5-1	CASSADLSGRNNEQFF	TGCGCCAGCAGCGCCGACCTTAGCGGGAGGAACAATGAGCAGTTCTTC
15	many	TRBD2	TRBJ2-2	TRBV12-3/TRBV12-4	CASSRLAGATGELFF	TGTGCCAGCAGTCGACTAGCGGGGGCTACCGGGGAGCTGTTTTTT
19	-	TRBD2	TRBJ2-2	TRBV7-8	CASSVGRSSGRVDTGELFF	TGTGCCAGCAGCGTTGGTAGGAGTAGCGGGAGGGTTGACACCGGGGAGCTGTTTTTT
11	once	-	TRBJ1-1	TRBV2	CASSAQGEAFF	TGTGCCAGCAGTGCCCAGGGGGAAGCTTTCTTT
15	-	-	TRBJ2-5	TRBV6-1	CASTEGPLPQETQYF	TGTGCCAGCACCGAGGGTCCGCTCCCCCAAGAGACCCAGTACTTC
14	few	TRBD2	TRBJ2-1	TRBV11-2	CASTPEGRGNEQFF	TGTGCCAGCACCCCGGAAGGGAGGGGCAATGAGCAGTTCTTC
15	many	-	TRBJ1-1	TRBV25-1	CASSESGRGNTEAFF	TGTGCCAGCAGTGAATCTGGCAGGGGCAACACTGAAGCTTTCTTT
13	many	-	TRBJ1-3	TRBV20-1	CSARAGLPEAIYF	TGCAGTGCTAGAGCAGGACTCCCGGAGGCCATATATTTT
17	-	TRBD1	TRBJ1-4	TRBV4-3	CASSQIGQGATNEKLFF	TGCGCCAGCAGCCAAATCGGACAGGGGGCAACTAATGAAAAACTGTTTTTT
16	-	TRBD1	TRBJ2-3	TRBV5-1	CASSLSGDRGPDTQYF	TGCGCCAGCAGCTTATCTGGTGACAGGGGCCCAGATACGCAGTATTTT
13	-	-	TRBJ2-7	TRBV19	CASSDPPDYEQYF	TGTGCCAGTAGTGATCCTCCAGACTACGAGCAGTACTTC
14	few	-	TRBJ2-5	TRBV2	CASSVGRGYETQYF	TGTGCCAGCAGTGTAGGCAGGGGTTATGAGACCCAGTACTTC
16	few	-	TRBJ2-2	TRBV5-6	CASSFGPLADTGELFF	TGTGCCAGCAGCTTTGGACCTCTCGCGGACACCGGGGAGCTGTTTTTT
12	-	-	TRBJ1-1	TRBV20-1	CSATGSDTEAFF	TGCAGTGCCACGGGGTCGGACACTGAAGCTTTCTTT
12	-	-	TRBJ2-1	TRBV10-3	CATSKGGNEQFF	TGTGCCACTTCAAAGGGGGGGAATGAGCAGTTCTTC
13	-	TRBD1	TRBJ2-7	TRBV28	CASSLTGSGEQYF	TGTGCCAGCAGTCTGACAGGGTCGGGCGAGCAGTACTTC
13	few	-	TRBJ2-7	TRBV3-1	CASRLNDAYEQYF	TGTGCCAGCAGGTTGAATGATGCCTACGAGCAGTACTTC
13	few	-	TRBJ2-3	TRBV5-1	CASSFAEGGTQYF	TGCGCCAGCAGCTTTGCAGAGGGGGGTACGCAGTATTTT
16	-	-	TRBJ2-3	TRBV9	CASSPRGGPSTDTQYF	TGTGCCAGCAGCCCTAGGGGGGGACCCAGCACAGATACGCAGTATTTT
15	few	-	TRBJ2-1	TRBV3-1	CASSHGGTFGGEQFF	TGTGCCAGCAGCCATGGAGGGACTTTCGGGGGTGAGCAGTTCTTC
13	-	-	TRBJ1-2	TRBV6-2/TRBV6-3	CASSLAIADGYTF	TGTGCCAGCAGTTTGGCCATAGCGGATGGCTACACCTTC
14	-	-	TRBJ2-3	TRBV7-9	CAGGWRDLTDTQYF	TGTGCCGGAGGGTGGCGGGATCTTACAGATACGCAGTATTTT
13	-	-	TRBJ2-2	TRBV12-3/TRBV12-4	CASSGQPTGELFF	TGTGCCAGCAGCGGACAGCCCACCGGGGAGCTGTTTTTT
14	-	-	TRBJ2-7	TRBV9	CASSVGIGSYEQYF	TGTGCCAGCAGCGTAGGGATTGGGTCCTACGAGCAGTACTTC
13	many	-	TRBJ2-7	TRBV10-3	CAISGDGTYEQYF	TGTGCCATCAGCGGGGACGGTACCTACGAGCAGTACTTC
14	-	-	TRBJ2-2	TRBV2	CASGRGANTGELFF	TGTGCCAGCGGACGCGGGGCGAACACCGGGGAGCTGTTTTTT
16	-	-	TRBJ2-7	TRBV4-1	CASSQDPEKTRYEQYF	TGCGCCAGCAGCCAAGATCCGGAGAAGACACGTTACGAGCAGTACTTC
16	-	-	TRBJ2-3	TRBV2	CASSEVGRQSTDTQYF	TGTGCCAGCAGTGAAGTAGGGCGGCAGAGCACAGATACGCAGTATTTT
16	few	-	TRBJ2-3	TRBV15	CATSRDLLGQTDTQYF	TGTGCCACCAGCAGAGATTTATTGGGCCAAACAGATACGCAGTATTTT
16	-	-	TRBJ1-1	TRBV5-1	CASSLGEAGARTEAFF	TGCGCCAGCAGCTTGGGGGAGGCGGGGGCGCGCACTGAAGCTTTCTTT
15	-	-	TRBJ2-1	TRBV6-1	CASSGRNPSYNEQFF	TGTGCCAGCAGCGGAAGGAACCCCTCCTACAATGAGCAGTTCTTC
15	few	-	TRBJ2-1	TRBV7-2	CASSTIQAGNNEQFF	TGTGCCAGCAGCACGATACAAGCGGGTAATAATGAGCAGTTCTTC
13	-	-	TRBJ1-1	TRBV29-1	CSVLGTVGSGVFF	TGCAGCGTTCTCGGGACCGTGGGAAGTGGTGTTTTCTTT
14	-	TRBD1	TRBJ2-7	TRBV10-1	CASSPGGTGLQQYF	TGCGCCAGCAGCCCGGGCGGGACAGGGCTCCAGCAGTACTTC
14	many	-	TRBJ1-2	TRBV3-1	CASSQESSIYGYTF	TGTGCCAGCAGCCAAGAGTCTTCTATCTATGGCTACACCTTC
11	-	-	TRBJ1-2	TRBV2	CASESSYGYTF	TGTGCCAGCGAAAGCTCCTATGGCTACACCTTC
15	few	TRBD1	TRBJ2-7	TRBV5-1	CASSLAGQGVYEQYF	TGCGCCAGCAGCTTGGCAGGACAGGGGGTCTACGAGCAGTACTTC
15	-	-	TRBJ1-1	TRBV2	CASSESGLMNTEAFF	TGTGCCAGCAGTGAATCAGGGCTCATGAACACTGAAGCTTTCTTT
16	-	-	TRBJ2-3	TRBV6-2/TRBV6-3	CASSYSWTTSTDTQYF	TGTGCCAGCAGTTACTCCTGGACGACTAGCACAGATACGCAGTATTTT
14	-	TRBD1	TRBJ2-1	TRBV2	CASSEAGQYYEQFF	TGTGCCAGCAGTGAAGCGGGACAGTACTATGAGCAGTTCTTC
12	few	TRBD1	TRBJ1-2	TRBV28	CASSEDRAGYTF	TGTGCCAGCAGCGAAGACAGGGCTGGCTACACCTTC
15	-	TRBD1	TRBJ2-3	TRBV25-1	CASSARDRSTDTQYF	TGTGCCAGCAGTGCCCGGGACAGGAGTACAGATACGCAGTATTTT
17	-	-	TRBJ2-6	TRBV20-1	CSAREGKGNSGANVLTF	TGCAGTGCTAGAGAGGGAAAAGGGAACTCTGGGGCCAACGTCCTGACTTTC
14	-	-	TRBJ1-6	TRBV5-1	CASSYDTYNSPLHF	TGCGCCAGCAGCTACGACACCTATAATTCACCCCTCCACTTT
11	few	-	TRBJ2-2	TRBV30	CARKGTGELFF	TGTGCCCGGAAGGGCACCGGGGAGCTGTTTTTT
14	few	-	TRBJ2-5	TRBV5-1	CASSLEPYQETQYF	TGCGCCAGCAGCTTGGAGCCGTACCAAGAGACCCAGTACTTC
17	-	-	TRBJ2-1	TRBV12-1	CASSFECSGRTYNEQFF	TGTGCCAGCAGCTTTGAATGTTCGGGGCGAACTTACAATGAGCAGTTCTTC
13	-	-	TRBJ2-7	TRBV11-2	CASSSLRQKEQYF	TGTGCCAGCAGCTCTCTACGACAAAAGGAGCAGTACTTC